This T cell receptor (beta chain) was sequenced for a study of T cell responses to AZD1222 COVID-19 vaccine. V shed 4 bases and J shed 6 bases, with 6 bases lying between them. The CDR3 is 12 amino acids. Germline CDR1 reads KGHDR; CDR2 reads SFDVKD. Notes on this clone: Its antigen is currently unknown.

Study-wide findings and caveats: Unmutated variant regions are reportedly the target of nearly half of TCRs that are spike-specific. There were vaccine-associated CD4 TCRs across spike, dominant at 160-218 and 743-854.

Profiling relied on immunoSEQ multiplex PCR, and the TCRdb table lists in-frame clones only, not all of them. Of some 140,000 clones listed, about 91% are singletons. The TCR was taken from an adult in good health. The material was peripheral blood, obtained on day 0 of AZD1222 vaccination. This chain joins TRBV24-1 and TRBJ2-1; D remains ambiguous. The CDR3 DNA is TGTGCCACCAGTGAAACCACCAATGAGCAGTTCTTC. Translation gives CATSETTNEQFF.